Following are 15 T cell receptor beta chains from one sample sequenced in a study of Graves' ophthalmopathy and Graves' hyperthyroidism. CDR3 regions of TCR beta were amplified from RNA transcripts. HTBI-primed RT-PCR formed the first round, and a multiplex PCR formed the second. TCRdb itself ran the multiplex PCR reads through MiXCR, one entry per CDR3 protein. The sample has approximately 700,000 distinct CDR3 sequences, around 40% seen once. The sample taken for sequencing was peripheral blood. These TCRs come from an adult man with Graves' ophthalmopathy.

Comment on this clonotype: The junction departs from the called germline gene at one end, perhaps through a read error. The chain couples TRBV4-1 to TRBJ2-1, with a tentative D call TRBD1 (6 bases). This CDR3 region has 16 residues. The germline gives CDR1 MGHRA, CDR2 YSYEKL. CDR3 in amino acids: CASSSTRGDSYNEQFF. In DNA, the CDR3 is TGTGCCAGCAGCTCCACCAGGGGTGATTCCTACAATGAGCAGTTCTTC.

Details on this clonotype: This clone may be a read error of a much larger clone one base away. CDR3 region: CASSFDETSLHF. CDR3 in DNA: TGTGCCAGCAGCTTTGACGAGACATCCCTCCACTTT. The chain has TRBV7-9 and TRBJ1-6; D ambiguous. The CDR3 runs 12 residues. Trimming pared 3 bases from V and 14 bases from J, leaving 11 bases between. Germline CDR1 SEHNR, CDR2 FQNEAQ (reference sequence).

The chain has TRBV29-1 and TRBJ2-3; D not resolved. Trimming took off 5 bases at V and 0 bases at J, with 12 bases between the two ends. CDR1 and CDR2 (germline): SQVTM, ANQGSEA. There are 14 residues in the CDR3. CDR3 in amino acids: CSVMILRSTDTQYF. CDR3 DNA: TGCAGCGTTATGATCCTAAGGAGCACAGATACGCAGTATTTT.

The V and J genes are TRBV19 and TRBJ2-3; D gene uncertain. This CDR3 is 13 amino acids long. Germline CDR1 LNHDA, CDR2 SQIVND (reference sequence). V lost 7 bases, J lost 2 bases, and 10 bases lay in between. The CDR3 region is CASMADPTDTQYF. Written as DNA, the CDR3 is TGTGCCAGTATGGCAGACCCCACAGATACGCAGTATTTT.

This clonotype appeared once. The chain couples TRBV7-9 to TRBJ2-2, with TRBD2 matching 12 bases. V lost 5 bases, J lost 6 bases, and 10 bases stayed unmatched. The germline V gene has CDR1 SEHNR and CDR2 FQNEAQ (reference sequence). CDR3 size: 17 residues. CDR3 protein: CASSQAPSGGGAGELFF. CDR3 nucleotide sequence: TGTGCCAGCAGCCAAGCGCCTAGCGGGGGGGGAGCCGGGGAGCTGTTTTTT.

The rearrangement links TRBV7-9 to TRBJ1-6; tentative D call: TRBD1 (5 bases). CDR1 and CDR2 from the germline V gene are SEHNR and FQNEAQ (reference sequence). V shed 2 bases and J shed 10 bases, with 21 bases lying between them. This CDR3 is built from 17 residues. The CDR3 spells CASSLIAGDPVQSPLHF. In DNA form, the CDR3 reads TGTGCCAGCAGCTTAATAGCCGGGGACCCTGTACAATCACCCCTCCACTTT.

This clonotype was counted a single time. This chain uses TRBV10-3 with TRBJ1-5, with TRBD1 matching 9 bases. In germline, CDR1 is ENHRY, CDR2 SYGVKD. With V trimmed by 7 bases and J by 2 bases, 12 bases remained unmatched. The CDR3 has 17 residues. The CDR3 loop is CAINRGQGRWGNQPQHF. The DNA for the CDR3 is TGTGCCATCAACAGGGGACAGGGTAGATGGGGCAATCAGCCCCAGCATTTT.

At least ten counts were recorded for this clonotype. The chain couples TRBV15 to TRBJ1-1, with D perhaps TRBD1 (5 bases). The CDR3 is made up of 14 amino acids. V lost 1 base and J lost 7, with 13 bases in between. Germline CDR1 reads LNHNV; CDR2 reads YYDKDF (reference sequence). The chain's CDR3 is CATSRVRRDGEAFF. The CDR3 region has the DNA TGTGCCACCAGCAGAGTTCGTCGGGACGGTGAAGCTTTCTTT. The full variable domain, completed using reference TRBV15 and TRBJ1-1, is DAMVIQNPRYQVTQFGKPVTLSCSQTLNHNVMYWYQQKSSQAPKLLFHYYDKDFNNEADTPDNFQSRRPNTSFCFLDIRSPGLGDTAMYLCATSRVRRDGEAFFGQGTRLTVV.

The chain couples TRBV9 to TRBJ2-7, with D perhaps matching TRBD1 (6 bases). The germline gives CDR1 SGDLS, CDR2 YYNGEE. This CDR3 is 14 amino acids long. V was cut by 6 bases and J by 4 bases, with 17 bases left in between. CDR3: CASTPGASVYEQYF. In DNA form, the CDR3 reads TGTGCCAGCACCCCAGGGGCTAGTGTTTACGAGCAGTACTTC.

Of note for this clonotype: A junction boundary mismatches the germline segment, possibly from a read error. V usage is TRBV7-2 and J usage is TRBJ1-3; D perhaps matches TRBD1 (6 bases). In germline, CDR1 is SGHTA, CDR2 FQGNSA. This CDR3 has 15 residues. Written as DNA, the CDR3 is TGCGCCAGCAGCCAAGATCGGGGGCCTGGAAACACCATATATTTT. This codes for CASSQDRGPGNTIYF.

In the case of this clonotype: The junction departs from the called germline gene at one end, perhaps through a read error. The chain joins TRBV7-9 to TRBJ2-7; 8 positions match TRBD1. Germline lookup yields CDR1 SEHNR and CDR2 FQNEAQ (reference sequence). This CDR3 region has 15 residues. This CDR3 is CASSQDRTGKDEQYF. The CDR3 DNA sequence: TGCGCCAGCAGCCAAGACCGGACAGGGAAGGACGAGCAGTACTTC.

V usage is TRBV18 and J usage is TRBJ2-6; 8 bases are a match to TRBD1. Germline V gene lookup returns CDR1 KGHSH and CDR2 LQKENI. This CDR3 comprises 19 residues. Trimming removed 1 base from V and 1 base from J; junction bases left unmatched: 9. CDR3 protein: CASSPRPGQVISGANVLTF. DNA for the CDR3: TGTGCCAGCTCACCACGTCCGGGACAGGTCATATCTGGGGCCAACGTCCTGACTTTC. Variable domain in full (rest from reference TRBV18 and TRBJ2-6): NAGVMQNPRHLVRRRGQEARLRCSPMKGHSHVYWYRQLPEEGLKFMVYLQKENIIDESGMPKERFSAEFPKEGPSILRIQQVVRGDSAAYFCASSPRPGQVISGANVLTFGAGSRLTVL.

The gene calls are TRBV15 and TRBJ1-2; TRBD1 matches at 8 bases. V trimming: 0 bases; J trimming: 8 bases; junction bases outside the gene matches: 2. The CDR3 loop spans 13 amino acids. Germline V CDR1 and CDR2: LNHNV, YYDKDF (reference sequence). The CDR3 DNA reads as TGTGCCACCAGCAGAGAGACAGGGGACGGCTACACCTTC. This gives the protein CATSRETGDGYTF.

The CDR3 sequence is CSARTAGFDTGELFF. The DNA of the CDR3 is TGCAGTGCTAGAACGGCGGGGTTCGACACCGGGGAGCTGTTTTTT. The rearrangement joins TRBV20-1 to TRBJ2-2; D may be TRBD2 (6 bases). Per the germline V gene, CDR1 is DFQATT and CDR2 is SNEGSKA (reference sequence). CDR3 length: 15 amino acids. Trimming left V 2 bases short and J 3 bases short, with 13 bases between.

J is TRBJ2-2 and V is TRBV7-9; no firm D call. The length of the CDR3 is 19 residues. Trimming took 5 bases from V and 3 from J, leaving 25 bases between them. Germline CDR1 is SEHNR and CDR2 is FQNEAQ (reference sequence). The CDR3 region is CASSPILDTEATDTGELFF. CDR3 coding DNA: TGTGCCAGCAGCCCTATCCTCGACACAGAGGCCACGGACACCGGGGAGCTGTTTTTT.